This TCR beta chain was recovered during a study of Graves' ophthalmopathy and Graves' hyperthyroidism. CDR3 regions of TCR beta were amplified from RNA transcripts. Following a first-round RT-PCR that used HTBI primers, a second-round multiplex PCR was carried out. TCRdb fed the multiplex PCR reads into MiXCR, producing one record per CDR3 protein. The sample contains roughly 500,000 distinct CDR3 sequences, approximately 15% of which appear only once. This CDR3 spans 11 amino acids. The V gene's germline CDR1 is DFQATT and CDR2 SNEGSKA (reference sequence). With 3 bases removed from V and 4 bases from J, the gap between germline ends came to 6 bases. The table lists this clonotype with many counts. The antigen is undetermined. Under 3 months in duration, the ophthalmopathy in affected donors had moderate-to-severe activity, CAS ≥3 and NOSPECS ≥4. PBMCs were isolated from an approximately 10 ml sample of fresh peripheral blood.

Study results and caveats: Most expanded thyroid clonotypes above 0.001 frequency also appeared in blood.

The sample was blood. The sequence was obtained from a woman aged 30 to 39 with Graves' ophthalmopathy. This sequence joins TRBV20-1 and TRBJ1-2; no firm D call. The CDR3 nucleotides read TGCAGTGCTAGCTCAGGCTATGGCTACACCTTC. This translates into CSASSGYGYTF.